The sequence of this T cell receptor (beta chain) was determined in a study of blood T cell repertoires in COVID-19. Looking at the study overall: The United States, Italy and Spain were the sources of the acute and convalescent COVID-19 samples. Nucleic acid was either cDNA or gDNA, and it came from T cells, B-cell-depleted T cells, or PBMCs.

CDR3 size: 15 residues. Germline V lookup: CDR1 SGHTA, CDR2 FQGNSA. V lost 6 bases to trimming and J lost 5 bases, with 19 bases between them. Authors' processing steps: Researchers report that nucleated cell counts were estimated from reference gene primer amplification. Data came from immunoSEQ multiplex PCR; TCRdb stores just in-frame clones and leaves some out. The V and J calls and clone size were taken over from that table, and D and trimming were inferred from the DNA. In the table there are a few hundred thousand clones, approximately 90% of which are singletons. This receptor was identified in a woman aged 45 to 65 who had recovered from COVID-19. This chain uses TRBV7-2 with TRBJ1-1; D call uncertain. Sequenced input: peripheral blood. The CDR3 here is CASSFLPDSRTEAFF. The CDR3 bases are TGTGCCAGCAGTTTTTTACCCGACTCTAGGACTGAAGCTTTCTTT.